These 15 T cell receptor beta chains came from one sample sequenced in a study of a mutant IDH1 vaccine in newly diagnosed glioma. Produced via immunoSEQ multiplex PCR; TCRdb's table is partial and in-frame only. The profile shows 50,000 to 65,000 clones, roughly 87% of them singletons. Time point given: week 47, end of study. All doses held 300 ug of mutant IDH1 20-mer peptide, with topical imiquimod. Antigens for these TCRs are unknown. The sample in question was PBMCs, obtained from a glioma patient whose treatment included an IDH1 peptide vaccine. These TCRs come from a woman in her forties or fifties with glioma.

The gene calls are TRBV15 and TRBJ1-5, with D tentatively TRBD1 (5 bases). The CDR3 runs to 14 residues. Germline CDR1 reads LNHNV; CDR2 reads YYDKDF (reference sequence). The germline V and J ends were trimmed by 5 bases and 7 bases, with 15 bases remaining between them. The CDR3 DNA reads TGTGCCACCAGCGGGACGACAGATCGGCAGCCCCAGCATTTT. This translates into CATSGTTDRQPQHF.

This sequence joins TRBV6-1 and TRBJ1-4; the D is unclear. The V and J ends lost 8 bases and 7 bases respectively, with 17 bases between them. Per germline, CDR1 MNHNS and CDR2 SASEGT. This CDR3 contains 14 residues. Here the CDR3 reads CASQNRAGFEKLFF. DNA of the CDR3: TGTGCCAGCCAAAACCGGGCCGGGTTTGAAAAACTGTTTTTT.

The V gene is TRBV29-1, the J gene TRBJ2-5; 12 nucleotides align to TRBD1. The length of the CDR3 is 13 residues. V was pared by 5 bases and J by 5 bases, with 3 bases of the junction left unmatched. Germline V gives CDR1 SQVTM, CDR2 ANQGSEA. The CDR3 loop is CSVSGTGGETQYF. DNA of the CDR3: TGCAGCGTTTCCGGGACAGGGGGCGAGACCCAGTACTTC.

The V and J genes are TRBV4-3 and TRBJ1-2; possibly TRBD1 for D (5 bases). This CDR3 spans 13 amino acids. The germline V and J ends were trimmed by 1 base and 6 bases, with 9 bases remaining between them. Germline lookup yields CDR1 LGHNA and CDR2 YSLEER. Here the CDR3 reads CASSQGEGDGYTF. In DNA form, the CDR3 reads TGCGCCAGCAGCCAAGGGGAAGGGGATGGCTACACCTTC.

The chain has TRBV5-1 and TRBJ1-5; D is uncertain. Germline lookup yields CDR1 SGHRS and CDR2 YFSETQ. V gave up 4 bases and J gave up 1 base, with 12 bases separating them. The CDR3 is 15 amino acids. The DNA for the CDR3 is TGCGCCAGCAGCCCCAGCAGAGGGAGCAATCAGCCCCAGCATTTT. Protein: CASSPSRGSNQPQHF.

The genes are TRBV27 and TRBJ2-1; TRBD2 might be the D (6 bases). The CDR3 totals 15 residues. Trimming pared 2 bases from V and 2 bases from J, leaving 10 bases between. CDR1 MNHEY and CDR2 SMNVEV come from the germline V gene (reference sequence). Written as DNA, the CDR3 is TGTGCCAGCAGTTTACCCGGGGGAACCTACAATGAGCAGTTCTTC. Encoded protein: CASSLPGGTYNEQFF.

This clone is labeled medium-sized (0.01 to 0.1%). CDR3 DNA: TGTGCCAGCAGTGAGGCCGGGACCGCCGCGTATGGCTACACCTTC. Protein sequence: CASSEAGTAAYGYTF. The rearrangement joins TRBV6-1 to TRBJ1-2; weak D call: TRBD1 (5 bases). V lost 3 bases to trimming and J lost 5 bases, with 16 bases between them. The CDR3 extends over 15 amino acids. Germline lookup yields CDR1 MNHNS and CDR2 SASEGT.

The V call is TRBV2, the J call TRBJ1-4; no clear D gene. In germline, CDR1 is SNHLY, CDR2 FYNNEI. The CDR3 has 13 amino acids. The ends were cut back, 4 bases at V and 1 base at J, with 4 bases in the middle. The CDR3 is CASSVRTNEKLFF. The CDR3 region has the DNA TGTGCCAGCAGTGTCAGAACTAATGAAAAACTGTTTTTT.

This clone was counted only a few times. The DNA of the CDR3 is TGTGCCAGCAGTGAGGGAAGGCAACACACTGAAGCTTTCTTT. It codes for CASSEGRQHTEAFF. The chain is built from TRBV2 and TRBJ1-1, with D hard to call. The CDR3 runs 14 residues. CDR1 and CDR2 from the germline V gene are SNHLY and FYNNEI. Trimming pared 3 bases from V and 3 bases from J, leaving 11 bases between.

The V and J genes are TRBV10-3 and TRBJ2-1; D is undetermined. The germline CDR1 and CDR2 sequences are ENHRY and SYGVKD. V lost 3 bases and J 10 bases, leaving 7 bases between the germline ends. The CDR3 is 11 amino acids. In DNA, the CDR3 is TGTGCCATCAGTGACAGTCAAGAGCAGTTCTTC. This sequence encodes CAISDSQEQFF.

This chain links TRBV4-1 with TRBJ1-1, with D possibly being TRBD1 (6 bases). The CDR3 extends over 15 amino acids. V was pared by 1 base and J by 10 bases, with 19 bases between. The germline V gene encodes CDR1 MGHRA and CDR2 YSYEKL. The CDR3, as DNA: TGCGCCAGCAGCCAAGTTCAAACAGGGAGAAGAGGAGCTTTCTTT. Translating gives CASSQVQTGRRGAFF.

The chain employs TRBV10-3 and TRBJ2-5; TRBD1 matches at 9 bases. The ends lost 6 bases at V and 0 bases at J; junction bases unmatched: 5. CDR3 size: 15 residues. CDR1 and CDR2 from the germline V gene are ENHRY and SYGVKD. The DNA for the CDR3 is TGTGCCATCAGGGGGACAGGGACTCACCAAGAGACCCAGTACTTC. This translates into CAIRGTGTHQETQYF.

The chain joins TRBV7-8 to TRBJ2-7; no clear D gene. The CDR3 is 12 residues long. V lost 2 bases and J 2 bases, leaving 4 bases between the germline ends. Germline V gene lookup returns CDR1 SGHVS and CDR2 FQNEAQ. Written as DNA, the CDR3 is TGTGCCAGCAGCTTATCCGCCTACGAGCAGTACTTC. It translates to CASSLSAYEQYF.

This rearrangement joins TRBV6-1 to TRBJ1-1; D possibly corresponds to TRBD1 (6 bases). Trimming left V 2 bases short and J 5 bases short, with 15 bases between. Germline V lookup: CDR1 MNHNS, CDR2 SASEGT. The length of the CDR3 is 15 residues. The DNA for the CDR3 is TGTGCCAGCAGTGAATTGGGAGGGGGGAGGACTGAAGCTTTCTTT. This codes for CASSELGGGRTEAFF.

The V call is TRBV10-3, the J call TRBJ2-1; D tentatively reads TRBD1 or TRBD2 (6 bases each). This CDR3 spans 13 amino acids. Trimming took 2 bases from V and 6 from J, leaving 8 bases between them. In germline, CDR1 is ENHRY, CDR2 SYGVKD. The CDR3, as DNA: TGTGCCATCAGTGAGCGGGGGCCCAATGAGCAGTTCTTC. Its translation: CAISERGPNEQFF.